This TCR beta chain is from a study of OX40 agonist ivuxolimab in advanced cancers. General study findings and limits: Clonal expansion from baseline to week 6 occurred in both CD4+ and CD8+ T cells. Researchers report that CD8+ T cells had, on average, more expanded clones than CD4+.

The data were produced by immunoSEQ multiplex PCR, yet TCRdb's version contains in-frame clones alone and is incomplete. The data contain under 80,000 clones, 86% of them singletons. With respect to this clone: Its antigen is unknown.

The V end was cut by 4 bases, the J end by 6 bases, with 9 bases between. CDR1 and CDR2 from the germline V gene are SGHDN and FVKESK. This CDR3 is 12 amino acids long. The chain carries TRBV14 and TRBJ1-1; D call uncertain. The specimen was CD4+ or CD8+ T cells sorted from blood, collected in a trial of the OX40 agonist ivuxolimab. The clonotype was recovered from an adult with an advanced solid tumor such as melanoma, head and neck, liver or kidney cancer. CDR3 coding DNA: TGTGCCAGCAGCCTCGTTGGGGCTGAAGCTTTCTTT. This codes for CASSLVGAEAFF.